This T cell receptor beta chain originates from a study of identical twins. General study results and limits: Partly confounded zero-insertion analyses could result from invariant MAIT and iNKT cells. With beta out-of-frame sequences, excess sharing by twins was weaker.

About this clonotype: Its antigen is unidentified.

TCRdb ran MiXCR on the 5' RACE reads and lists one entry per CDR3 protein. Of more than 1.5 million distinct CDR3 sequences listed, about 30% are singletons. Germline lookup yields CDR1 SGHRS and CDR2 YFSETQ. Trimming took 5 bases from V and 11 from J, leaving 19 bases between them. This CDR3 comprises 13 residues. Sequenced sample: cord blood. The origin of this receptor is a newborn girl in good health. This rearrangement joins TRBV5-1 to TRBJ2-5; a weak D match, TRBD1 (6 bases). DNA of the CDR3: TGCGCCAGCAGTATCTCCTCAGGGGTTGAGCAGTACTTC. Protein product: CASSISSGVEQYF.